Shown below are 25 T cell receptor beta chains from a single sample sequenced in a study of human T cells and chemical hapten exposure. As to time point: healthy volunteer bleed at 2 weeks. Unfractionated whole blood was the source from which total RNA was extracted. One entry per CDR3 protein results from TCRdb running MiXCR on the RACE reads. Of about 130,000 distinct CDR3 sequences in the sample, 8.5% to 9.5% were seen once. The sequenced sample consisted of whole blood. These receptors came from a male donor in good health. Some clones in this sample may be carry-over from other donors' samples.

This clonotype was counted a few times. The chain joins TRBV20-1 to TRBJ1-4, with TRBD1 as a possible D gene (5 bases). CDR3 size: 14 residues. V dropped 5 bases and J dropped 5 bases, with 15 bases sitting between them. CDR1 is DFQATT, CDR2 SNEGSKA, per germline (reference sequence). The CDR3 loop reads CSAGTRERNEKLFF. The CDR3 DNA reads as TGCAGTGCTGGAACCAGGGAGAGAAATGAAAAACTGTTTTTT.

The V call is TRBV7-9, the J call TRBJ2-1, with 8 bases identical to TRBD2. This CDR3 spans 15 amino acids. Germline loops: CDR1 SEHNR, CDR2 FQNEAQ (reference sequence). The ends lost 3 bases at V and 7 bases at J; junction bases unmatched: 8. The CDR3 DNA sequence: TGTGCCAGCAGCTTGCTAGCGGGTGGGCGGAATGAGCAGTTCTTC. Protein: CASSLLAGGRNEQFF.

The chain combines TRBV5-1 with TRBJ2-3; 7 nucleotides align to TRBD2. Germline loops: CDR1 SGHRS, CDR2 YFSETQ. The CDR3 contains 16 residues. With 0 bases clipped from V and 1 base from J, the junction kept 5 bases outside the gene matches. The CDR3 nucleotides read TGCGCCAGCAGCTTGGGGGCTAGCGGAGGCACAGATACGCAGTATTTT. As protein: CASSLGASGGTDTQYF.

In this sample, this clonotype turned up a few times. The genes are TRBV19 and TRBJ2-2; no clear D. V was pared by 3 bases and J by 13 bases, with 9 bases between. The length of the CDR3 is 11 residues. The germline CDR1 and CDR2 sequences are LNHDA and SQIVND (reference sequence). As DNA, the CDR3 is TGTGCCAGTAGTATCGGCCGGTGGCTGTTTTTT. Translation gives CASSIGRWLFF.

This clonotype was seen many times. The chain employs TRBV7-9 and TRBJ2-7; no clear D gene. Trimming removed 5 bases from V and 2 bases from J, with 7 bases in between. CDR3 length: 12 residues. Germline V lookup: CDR1 SEHNR, CDR2 FQNEAQ (reference sequence). The CDR3 here is CASSHETYEQYF. CDR3 nucleotides: TGTGCCAGCAGCCATGAAACCTACGAGCAGTACTTC.

The gene calls are TRBV18 and TRBJ1-2; D gene ambiguous. Trimming cost V 3 bases and J 0 bases, with 11 bases left between them. The CDR3 consists of 15 residues. Germline V gene lookup returns CDR1 KGHSH and CDR2 LQKENI. CDR3 DNA: TGTGCCAGCTCACCTCAGGACGGCGCTAACTATGGCTACACCTTC. This encodes CASSPQDGANYGYTF.

This clonotype appeared many times. The chain recombines TRBV12-3 or TRBV12-4 with TRBJ1-6; 7 nucleotides align to TRBD1. The CDR3 loop spans 15 amino acids. V lost 6 bases and J lost 7; bases outside the gene matches: 9. The CDR3 region is CASRFGQEENSPLHF. As DNA, the CDR3 is TGTGCCAGCAGGTTTGGACAGGAGGAGAATTCACCCCTCCACTTT.

This clonotype has just a few counts. The rearrangement links TRBV5-1 to TRBJ1-1; TRBD1 matches at 8 bases. Germline V gene data show CDR1 as SGHRS and CDR2 as YFSETQ. This CDR3 has 18 amino acids. J gave up 0 bases and V 4 bases, and 14 bases lay outside the gene matches. The CDR3, as DNA: TGCGCCAGCAGCCCCGGACAGGGATTACTTGGGCTGAACACTGAAGCTTTCTTT. It is translated as CASSPGQGLLGLNTEAFF. The whole variable domain, remainder taken from reference TRBV5-1 and TRBJ1-1, is KAGVTQTPRYLIKTRGQQVTLSCSPISGHRSVSWYQQTPGQGLQFLFEYFSETQRNKGNFPGRFSGRQFSNSRSEMNVSTLELGDSALYLCASSPGQGLLGLNTEAFFGQGTRLTVV.

This chain connects TRBV11-1 to TRBJ2-1, with TRBD2 identical over 10 bases. After removal of 4 bases from V and 7 bases from J, the junction contained 1 base not matched to a gene. Germline values: CDR1 SGHAT, CDR2 FQDESV (reference sequence). CDR3 length: 13 residues. The CDR3 reads CASSSGLANEQFF. In nucleotides, the CDR3 is TGTGCCAGCAGCTCGGGACTAGCGAATGAGCAGTTCTTC. The entire variable domain, with the rest obtained from reference TRBV11-1 and TRBJ2-1, is as follows: EAEVAQSPRYKITEKSQAVAFWCDPISGHATLYWYRQILGQGPELLVQFQDESVVDDSQLPKDRFSAERLKGVDSTLKIQPAELGDSAMYLCASSSGLANEQFFGPGTRLTVL.

The J gene is TRBJ2-7, the V gene TRBV4-2, with 9 bases matching TRBD2. This CDR3 is 16 amino acids long. Trimming at V came to 0 bases and at J to 0 bases, leaving 3 bases not matched to a gene. CDR1 and CDR2 (germline): LGHNA, YNFKEQ. Written as DNA, the CDR3 is TGTGCCAGCAGCCAAGAGCGACTAGCGGCCTCCTACGAGCAGTACTTC. This encodes CASSQERLAASYEQYF.

This clonotype was seen a few times. The CDR3 sequence is CASTRRSPAKNIQYF. The CDR3 DNA follows: TGTGCCAGCACCCGCCGGAGTCCGGCCAAAAACATTCAGTACTTC. J is TRBJ2-4 and V is TRBV11-2; D unresolved. V was shortened by 7 bases and J by 1 base, with 14 bases between the two germline ends. The CDR3 sequence is 15 residues long. From germline, CDR1 is SGHAT and CDR2 FQNNGV.

The chain is built from TRBV7-2 and TRBJ2-3, with D hard to call. Germline CDR1 reads SGHTA; CDR2 reads FQGNSA. This CDR3 contains 15 residues. The V and J ends lost 1 base and 0 bases respectively, with 8 bases between them. The CDR3 region is CASSLEITSTDTQYF. The DNA for the CDR3 is TGTGCCAGCAGCTTAGAGATAACTAGCACAGATACGCAGTATTTT. The full variable domain, in which reference TRBV7-2 and TRBJ2-3 provide the parts outside the CDR3, is GAGVSQSPSNKVTEKGKDVELRCDPISGHTALYWYRQSLGQGLEFLIYFQGNSAPDKSGLPSDRFSAERTGGSVSTLTIQRTQQEDSAVYLCASSLEITSTDTQYFGPGTRLTVL.

The chain couples TRBV9 to TRBJ1-2; the D gene is possibly TRBD1 (6 bases). The V end was cut by 4 bases, the J end by 7 bases, with 8 bases between. The CDR3 is made up of 11 amino acids. Germline V gives CDR1 SGDLS, CDR2 YYNGEE. The DNA of the CDR3 is TGTGCCAGCAGCCAGGGGCTTGGCTACACCTTC. Encoded protein: CASSQGLGYTF. The full variable domain, its missing parts supplied by reference TRBV9 and TRBJ1-2, is DSGVTQTPKHLITATGQRVTLRCSPRSGDLSVYWYQQSLDQGLQFLIQYYNGEERAKGNILERFSAQQFPDLHSELNLSSLELGDSALYFCASSQGLGYTFGSGTRLTVV.

Only a few counts were recorded for this clonotype. This rearrangement joins TRBV15 to TRBJ1-2; a weak D match, TRBD1 (5 bases). V was clipped by 3 bases and J by 8 bases, with 22 bases between them. Germline loops: CDR1 LNHNV, CDR2 YYDKDF (reference sequence). CDR3 length equals 16 residues. The CDR3 loop is CATSREDKGSPWGYTF. For the CDR3, the DNA is TGTGCCACCAGCAGGGAGGACAAGGGGTCCCCTTGGGGCTACACCTTC.

This chain links TRBV5-1 with TRBJ1-2, with a tentative D call TRBD1 (5 bases). The germline V gene has CDR1 SGHRS and CDR2 YFSETQ. V was clipped by 0 bases and J by 5 bases, with 11 bases between them. The CDR3 runs 14 residues. The CDR3 nucleotides read TGCGCCAGCAGCTTGGAAGGGGCAGAGTATGGCTACACCTTC. This encodes CASSLEGAEYGYTF.

The rearrangement links TRBV12-3 or TRBV12-4 to TRBJ2-7; 7 bases fit TRBD2. The ends lost 3 bases at V and 1 base at J; junction bases unmatched: 6. The length of the CDR3 is 15 residues. Here the CDR3 reads CASSFGLADSYEQYF. Here the CDR3 DNA reads TGTGCCAGCAGTTTCGGCCTAGCGGATTCCTACGAGCAGTACTTC.

The V call is TRBV10-3, the J call TRBJ2-7; 10 nucleotides match TRBD1. The CDR3 runs 14 residues. Germline V gives CDR1 ENHRY, CDR2 SYGVKD. Trimming cost V 11 bases and J 2 bases; bases outside gene matches: 9. In nucleotides, the CDR3 is TGTGCCTTATCCGGGACAGGGGACCCCTACGAGCAGTACTTC. It is translated as CALSGTGDPYEQYF.

This clonotype turned up a few times. The J gene is TRBJ2-1, the V gene TRBV4-3, with TRBD2 identical over 9 bases. The J segment lost 7 bases and the V segment lost 0 bases, leaving 10 bases of the junction unmatched. The CDR3 runs 17 residues. Germline assignment: CDR1 LGHNA and CDR2 YSLEER. The CDR3 sequence: CASSQDSSGGGANEQFF. CDR3 DNA sequence: TGCGCCAGCAGCCAAGATAGTAGTGGCGGGGGGGCGAATGAGCAGTTCTTC.

The genes are TRBV28 and TRBJ2-7, with TRBD2 identical over 8 bases. The CDR3 length is 13 residues. J gave up 5 bases and V 7 bases, and 7 bases lay outside the gene matches. Germline V gives CDR1 MDHEN, CDR2 SYDVKM. The CDR3 protein is CASKPGLAHEQYF. CDR3 sequence (DNA): TGTGCCAGCAAGCCCGGACTAGCCCACGAGCAGTACTTC.

The chain carries TRBV29-1 and TRBJ2-2, with 8 bases aligning to TRBD1. After removal of 7 bases from V and 0 bases from J, the junction contained 7 bases not matched to a gene. The CDR3 extends over 15 amino acids. Germline CDR1 and CDR2: SQVTM and ANQGSEA. The DNA of the CDR3 is TGCAGCGCTTTCACGGGACAGGCGAACACCGGGGAGCTGTTTTTT. Residues: CSAFTGQANTGELFF.

This clonotype was picked up a small number of times. V gene TRBV20-1 combines with J gene TRBJ2-7; the match to TRBD2 covers 9 bases. This CDR3 spans 14 amino acids. Germline lookup yields CDR1 DFQATT and CDR2 SNEGSKA (reference sequence). V lost 6 bases, J lost 2 bases, and 8 bases stayed unmatched. CDR3 loop: CSALTSGRPYEQYF. The DNA for the CDR3 is TGCAGTGCCCTTACTAGCGGGCGACCCTACGAGCAGTACTTC.

This clonotype was picked up a small number of times. The gene calls are TRBV6-2 or TRBV6-3 and TRBJ2-4; 10 bases are a match to TRBD2. The CDR3 has 23 amino acids. J lost 0 bases, V lost 4 bases, and 24 bases had no gene match. Germline V gives CDR1 MNHEY, CDR2 SVGEGT. CDR3 DNA sequence: TGTGCCAGCAGTTCTGGGGGTGTTGGTAGGCTAGCGGGGGACGGTCTAGCCAAAAACATTCAGTACTTC. The encoded protein is CASSSGGVGRLAGDGLAKNIQYF.

This clonotype has a handful of counts. The chain couples TRBV10-3 to TRBJ1-1, with no clear D. The CDR3 loop spans 14 amino acids. Germline-derived CDR1 and CDR2 are ENHRY and SYGVKD. V lost 6 bases, J lost 0 bases, and 11 bases lay in between. This chain's CDR3 is CAIRTRVLNTEAFF. CDR3 DNA sequence: TGTGCCATCAGAACGAGAGTTTTGAACACTGAAGCTTTCTTT.

The V call is TRBV19, the J call TRBJ2-1; D gene unclear. The CDR3 is made up of 13 amino acids. Germline V gene sequence: CDR1 LNHDA, CDR2 SQIVND (reference sequence). Trimming removed 5 bases at V and 5 bases at J, with 10 bases between. CDR3 loop: CASSSGYHNEQFF. The DNA of the CDR3 is TGTGCCAGTAGTTCAGGATACCACAATGAGCAGTTCTTC. Full variable domain (remainder filled in from reference TRBV19 and TRBJ2-1): DGGITQSPKYLFRKEGQNVTLSCEQNLNHDAMYWYRQDPGQGLRLIYYSQIVNDFQKGDIAEGYSVSREKKESFPLTVTSAQKNPTAFYLCASSSGYHNEQFFGPGTRLTVL.

The chain is built from TRBV15 and TRBJ1-5; D is possibly TRBD1 (5 bases). CDR1 and CDR2 (germline): LNHNV, YYDKDF (reference sequence). The CDR3 has 16 residues. V lost 0 bases to trimming and J lost 4 bases, with 13 bases between them. In DNA form, the CDR3 reads TGTGCCACCAGCAGAGATGGAGACAGTATTAATCAGCCCCAGCATTTT. Encoded protein: CATSRDGDSINQPQHF.